These 13 T cell receptor beta chains were all obtained from the same sample, sequenced in a study of neoadjuvant anti-PD-1 for oral cavity cancer. Libraries were prepared by immunoSEQ multiplex PCR; TCRdb keeps only in-frame clonotypes and omits some of them. This table holds 72,000 or so clones, more than 70% found once. The sample was PBMCs, taken before nivolumab (anti-PD-1) treatment. The receptor source for this set is a person aged 35-79 years with oral cavity squamous cell carcinoma.

This rearrangement joins TRBV2 to TRBJ2-1, with 9 bases matching TRBD2. The CDR3 is made up of 14 amino acids. Germline V CDR1 and CDR2: SNHLY, FYNNEI. Trimming removed 7 bases from V and 3 bases from J; junction bases left unmatched: 4. This CDR3 is CASKSGGFYNEQFF. The CDR3 DNA reads as TGTGCCAGCAAAAGCGGGGGGTTCTACAATGAGCAGTTCTTC.

The V and J genes are TRBV30 and TRBJ1-2, with D hard to call. Trimming took 7 bases from V and 2 from J, leaving 17 bases between them. The germline V gene encodes CDR1 GTSNPN and CDR2 SVGIG (reference sequence). The CDR3 extends over 14 amino acids. CDR3 DNA sequence: TGTGCCTACCGCTACACACGCCCCAACTATGGCTACACCTTC. Translating gives CAYRYTRPNYGYTF.

The chain employs TRBV2 and TRBJ2-2; no reliable D call. Germline V gene sequence: CDR1 SNHLY, CDR2 FYNNEI. V dropped 6 bases and J dropped 1 base, with 12 bases sitting between them. This CDR3 has 15 amino acids. The CDR3 here is CASRKLAMNTGELFF. CDR3 DNA: TGTGCCAGCAGGAAGTTGGCCATGAACACCGGGGAGCTGTTTTTT. Using reference TRBV2 and TRBJ2-2 for the parts outside the CDR3, the full variable domain is EPEVTQTPSHQVTQMGQEVILRCVPISNHLYFYWYRQILGQKVEFLVSFYNNEISEKSEIFDDQFSVERPDGSNFTLKIRSTKLEDSAMYFCASRKLAMNTGELFFGEGSRLTVL.

The chain has TRBV7-9 and TRBJ1-1, with 7 bases aligning to TRBD1. The germline V gene encodes CDR1 SEHNR and CDR2 FQNEAQ (reference sequence). This CDR3 has 15 amino acids. The trim removed 4 bases at V and 0 bases at J, leaving 5 bases unmatched. In DNA form, the CDR3 reads TGTGCCAGCAGCTCTCGGACAGGCTTGAACACTGAAGCTTTCTTT. This codes for CASSSRTGLNTEAFF.

This sequence joins TRBV7-3 and TRBJ2-7; D not certain. Germline V gene lookup returns CDR1 SGHTA and CDR2 FQGTGA. Trimming shortened V by 6 bases and J by 0 bases, and 12 bases separated the two germline ends. The CDR3 contains 14 residues. In DNA form, the CDR3 reads TGTGCCAGCAGTCGTGACCTTAGCTCCTACGAGCAGTACTTC. Translating gives CASSRDLSSYEQYF.

V is TRBV27 and J is TRBJ2-1; 11 bases align to TRBD1. The ends lost 5 bases at V and 7 bases at J; junction bases unmatched: 7. Germline loops: CDR1 MNHEY, CDR2 SMNVEV (reference sequence). There are 15 residues in the CDR3. The CDR3 reads CASSRPGQGENEQFF. In DNA form, the CDR3 reads TGTGCCAGCAGTAGACCGGGACAGGGGGAAAATGAGCAGTTCTTC.

V and J are TRBV5-4 and TRBJ2-2; D may be TRBD1 (6 bases). The germline gives CDR1 SGHNT, CDR2 YYREEE (reference sequence). V was pared by 2 bases and J by 1 base, with 12 bases between. The CDR3 consists of 16 residues. The CDR3 DNA follows: TGTGCCAGCAGCTTCCAGGGGAGAGGGAACACCGGGGAGCTGTTTTTT. Its translation: CASSFQGRGNTGELFF.

V and J are TRBV6-6 and TRBJ2-7; D gene ambiguous. CDR1 is MNHNY, CDR2 SVGAGI, per germline (reference sequence). The CDR3 extends over 11 amino acids. Trimming shortened V by 8 bases and J by 0 bases, and 5 bases separated the two germline ends. CDR3 in amino acids: CASRASYEQYF. The CDR3 nucleotides are TGTGCCAGCCGGGCCTCCTACGAGCAGTACTTC.

This clone was counted only a few times. V is TRBV7-3 and J is TRBJ2-7, with D possibly TRBD1 on 5 matching bases. Germline CDR1 SGHTA, CDR2 FQGTGA. V lost 5 bases and J lost 1, with 15 bases in between. The CDR3 loop spans 15 amino acids. CDR3 DNA sequence: TGTGCCAGCAGCAGAGGACAAGGGCCTTCCTACGAGCAGTACTTC. It specifies CASSRGQGPSYEQYF.

J is TRBJ2-5 and V is TRBV4-1, with a possible D match to TRBD1 (6 bases). Per the germline V gene, CDR1 is MGHRA and CDR2 is YSYEKL. The CDR3 has 17 residues. The germline V and J ends were trimmed by 0 bases and 7 bases, with 21 bases remaining between them. CDR3 nucleotides: TGCGCCAGCAGCCAAGATAGGTACAGGGACCCACGTTCGACCCAGTACTTC. It translates to CASSQDRYRDPRSTQYF.

This clone was picked up one time. The V call is TRBV2, the J call TRBJ2-7; D gene uncertain. V was trimmed by 6 bases and J by 2 bases, leaving 11 bases between them. Germline CDR1 and CDR2: SNHLY and FYNNEI. This CDR3 has 13 residues. CDR3 nucleotide sequence: TGTGCCAGCAGGGATTCTGACACCTACGAGCAGTACTTC. Amino acid sequence: CASRDSDTYEQYF.

This clone was recorded only once. The CDR3 loop reads CASSPFSRDRGGTQYF. CDR3 nucleotides: TGTGCCAGCTCACCATTCTCTCGGGACAGGGGAGGGACCCAGTACTTC. This rearrangement joins TRBV18 to TRBJ2-5; TRBD1 matches 10 bases. This CDR3 spans 16 amino acids. J was trimmed by 7 bases and V by 2 bases; bases with no gene match: 10. The V gene's germline CDR1 is KGHSH and CDR2 LQKENI.

The chain carries TRBV29-1 and TRBJ2-1; 13 bases are shared with TRBD2. CDR3 size: 14 residues. Trimming at V came to 2 bases and at J to 10 bases, leaving 5 bases not matched to a gene. Germline loops: CDR1 SQVTM, CDR2 ANQGSEA. CDR3 in DNA: TGCAGCGTTGAAATGACTAGCGGGGGGTTAGAGCAGTTCTTC. This codes for CSVEMTSGGLEQFF.